One sample yielded the 28 T cell receptor beta chains listed below, sequenced in a study of CD8+CD57+ T cells in acquired aplastic anemia. Patients included in sequencing had previously demonstrated CD8+CD57+ cell expansion by flow cytometry. TCR beta VDJ combinations and CDR3 sequences were profiled from genomic DNA. TCRdb re-derived calls from the reads in MiXCR, one entry per CDR3 protein. Counted here are approximately 220,000 distinct CDR3 sequences, around 46% occurring once; the ten biggest clones make up 6.5% to 8%. Sequenced input: sorted CD4+, CD8+, or CD8+CD57+ T cells (not recorded which) from PBMCs. These receptors all come from a human donor with aplastic anemia.

This clonotype was seen many times. J is TRBJ1-1 and V is TRBV6-5; the D gene is possibly TRBD1 (5 bases). Germline V gene sequence: CDR1 MNHEY, CDR2 SVGAGI. Trimming stripped 6 bases from V and 2 bases from J, with 10 bases between. This CDR3 has 13 residues. The CDR3 DNA reads TGTGCCAGCAGCTTTGACAGTAACACTGAAGCTTTCTTT. Its translation: CASSFDSNTEAFF.

V and J are TRBV2 and TRBJ2-3; possible D gene TRBD1, 6 bases. This CDR3 comprises 13 residues. The V gene's germline CDR1 is SNHLY and CDR2 FYNNEI. V dropped 5 bases and J dropped 5 bases, with 11 bases sitting between them. The CDR3 reads CASSPQTGDTQYF. The CDR3, as DNA: TGTGCCAGCAGTCCACAGACAGGAGATACGCAGTATTTT.

The chain joins TRBV6-1 to TRBJ2-3; 9 bases align to TRBD2. Germline trimming cut 2 bases from V and 4 bases from J; bases unmatched to any gene: 4. This CDR3 has 15 amino acids. From germline, CDR1 is MNHNS and CDR2 SASEGT. CDR3 residues: CASSESAGGSDTQYF. The CDR3 DNA is TGTGCCAGCAGTGAATCAGCGGGAGGCTCAGATACGCAGTATTTT.

Turning to this clonotype: This may come from a read error, since a much larger clone is one base off. This rearrangement joins TRBV14 to TRBJ2-1; 7 positions match TRBD1. CDR3 length: 16 residues. J was trimmed by 0 bases and V by 1 base; bases with no gene match: 3. CDR1 and CDR2 (germline): SGHDN, FVKESK. CDR3 sequence (DNA): TGTGCCAGCAGCCAAGGGGGACAGCCCTCCTACAATGAGCAGTTCTTC. Its translation is CASSQGGQPSYNEQFF.

This clonotype was observed a few times. This rearrangement joins TRBV10-3 to TRBJ2-1, with 7 bases lining up with TRBD2. Germline loops: CDR1 ENHRY, CDR2 SYGVKD. CDR3 length: 13 amino acids. With 7 bases clipped from V and 4 bases from J, the junction kept 4 bases outside the gene matches. The chain's CDR3 is CAINRGGYNEQFF. DNA of the CDR3: TGTGCCATCAATAGGGGAGGGTACAATGAGCAGTTCTTC.

This clonotype was counted at least ten times. The V gene is TRBV6-2 or TRBV6-3, the J gene TRBJ2-7, with D maybe TRBD1 (5 bases). Germline lookup yields CDR1 MNHEY and CDR2 SVGEGT. CDR3 length: 12 residues. The V end lost 6 bases, the J end lost 3 bases, and 9 bases lay between the germline ends. This chain's CDR3 is CASRTQVYEQYF. The CDR3 nucleotides are TGTGCCAGCAGGACACAGGTCTACGAGCAGTACTTC.

The chain is built from TRBV7-9 and TRBJ2-7; unclear D gene. Germline CDR1 is SEHNR and CDR2 is FQNEAQ (reference sequence). The CDR3 length is 13 residues. The V end was cut by 1 base, the J end by 6 bases, with 10 bases between. The CDR3 is CASSLGGSREQYV. The DNA of the CDR3 is TGTGCCAGCAGCTTAGGCGGAAGCCGCGAGCAGTACGTC.

Of note for this clonotype: Just one base apart from a much larger clone, this may be a read error. The rearrangement uses TRBV19 and TRBJ1-3; D is unresolved. Germline V gene lookup returns CDR1 LNHDA and CDR2 SQIVND (reference sequence). The CDR3 consists of 13 residues. The CDR3, as DNA: TGTGTCAGTAGTATGGACCCTGGAAACACCATATATTTT. Amino acids: CVSSMDPGNTIYF.

Turning to this clonotype: Since a much larger clone is just one base distant, this may be a read error. J is TRBJ1-1 and V is TRBV2; D might be TRBD1 (5 bases). The germline gives CDR1 SNHLY, CDR2 FYNNEI. V gave up 8 bases and J gave up 2 bases, with 18 bases separating them. The CDR3 spans 15 residues. CDR3 in amino acids: CASPNSGAENTEAFF. In DNA form, the CDR3 reads TGTGCCAGCCCTAACTCCGGGGCAGAAAACACTGAAGCTTTCTTT.

The V and J genes are TRBV6-5 and TRBJ2-7, with TRBD2 matching over 11 bases. Germline assignment: CDR1 MNHEY and CDR2 SVGAGI. The CDR3 sequence is 15 residues long. With 9 bases clipped from V and 1 base from J, the junction kept 8 bases outside the gene matches. This chain's CDR3 is CASSWGTSGSYEQYV. In DNA, the CDR3 is TGTGCCAGTTCCTGGGGGACTAGCGGATCCTACGAGCAGTACGTC.

This clonotype has only a few counts. The V call is TRBV6-1, the J call TRBJ1-1, with 8 bases matching TRBD1. Per germline, CDR1 MNHNS and CDR2 SASEGT. Trimming removed 5 bases from V and 5 bases from J; junction bases left unmatched: 7. This CDR3 spans 14 amino acids. The CDR3 nucleotides read TGTGCCAGCAGTCCGGGACAGGAGACTACTGAAGCTTTCTTT. Protein product: CASSPGQETTEAFF.

This clonotype was recorded many times. The DNA for the CDR3 is TGTGCCATCAGTGATTCGAGGACAGGGGAAAAACTGTTTTTT. It translates to CAISDSRTGEKLFF. The V call is TRBV10-3, the J call TRBJ1-4; 8 bases match TRBD1. With V trimmed by 3 bases and J by 8 bases, 5 bases remained unmatched. This CDR3 is 14 amino acids long. Germline loops: CDR1 ENHRY, CDR2 SYGVKD.

Comment on this clonotype: A much larger clonotype is one base distant, so this may be a read error. The rearrangement uses TRBV7-7 and TRBJ2-1; TRBD2 matches at 10 bases. The CDR3 length is 16 residues. CDR1 SSHAT and CDR2 FNYEAQ come from the germline V gene (reference sequence). CDR3 sequence reads: CASSTIAGGPYNEQFF. CDR3 coding DNA: TGTGCTAGCAGCACAATAGCGGGGGGACCCTACAATGAGCAGTTCTTC.

The chain has TRBV7-8 and TRBJ2-3; the D gene could be TRBD1 or TRBD2 (6 bases each). There are 17 residues in the CDR3. V was pared by 1 base and J by 6 bases, with 20 bases between. Germline V gene lookup returns CDR1 SGHVS and CDR2 FQNEAQ. DNA for the CDR3: TGTGCCAGCAGCTTAGGGGTCGAGGGGGGTGTGAGGGATACGCAGTATTTT. Translated: CASSLGVEGGVRDTQYF. Filled out from reference TRBV7-8 and TRBJ2-3, the complete variable domain reads GAGVSQSPRYKVAKRGQDVALRCDPISGHVSLFWYQQALGQGPEFLTYFQNEAQLDKSGLPSDRFFAERPEGSVSTLKIQRTQQEDSAVYLCASSLGVEGGVRDTQYFGPGTRLTVL.

The chain links TRBV7-6 to TRBJ2-7; TRBD1 or TRBD2 may be the D gene (5 bases each). Germline V CDR1 and CDR2: SGHVS, FNYEAQ. The CDR3 contains 16 residues. Trimming removed 2 bases from V and 0 bases from J, with 14 bases in between. CDR3 in amino acids: CASSLRDHTSSYEQYF. CDR3 nucleotides: TGTGCCAGCAGCTTAAGGGACCATACTAGCTCCTACGAGCAGTACTTC.

As regards this clonotype: A single base separates this from a much larger clone, so it may be a read error. This chain connects TRBV7-3 to TRBJ2-7, with 8 bases lining up with TRBD1. Germline CDR1 reads SGHTA; CDR2 reads FQGTGA. J gave up 3 bases and V 4 bases, and 8 bases lay outside the gene matches. This CDR3 spans 15 amino acids. The CDR3: CASSSGTGTFYEQYF. In DNA form, the CDR3 reads TGTGCCAGCAGCTCCGGGACAGGAACCTTCTACGAGCAGTACTTC.

This clonotype showed up many times. V is TRBV9 and J is TRBJ2-5, with TRBD2 as a possible D gene (6 bases). The length of the CDR3 is 13 residues. Trimming cost V 3 bases and J 4 bases, with 10 bases left between them. The germline V gene has CDR1 SGDLS and CDR2 YYNGEE. The CDR3 nucleotides read TGTGCCAGCAGCGGGGGGGTTAGAGAGACCCAGTACTTC. Translating it yields CASSGGVRETQYF.

Many counts were recorded for this clonotype. This chain uses TRBV20-1 with TRBJ2-7, with 8 bases aligning to TRBD1. V shed 6 bases, J shed 2 bases, and the junction held 6 bases outside the gene matches. Germline assignment: CDR1 DFQATT and CDR2 SNEGSKA (reference sequence). The CDR3 length is 13 residues. CDR3 protein: CSAGQGVPYEQYF. CDR3 DNA sequence: TGCAGTGCAGGACAGGGTGTCCCCTACGAGCAGTACTTC.

The genes are TRBV20-1 and TRBJ1-6; 7 nucleotides agree with TRBD1. Germline values: CDR1 DFQATT, CDR2 SNEGSKA (reference sequence). This CDR3 has 14 residues. Trimming at V came to 2 bases and at J to 6 bases, leaving 4 bases not matched to a gene. The CDR3 sequence: CSARSGGFNSPLHF. The CDR3 coding sequence is TGCAGTGCTAGATCAGGGGGTTTTAATTCACCCCTCCACTTT.

The chain carries TRBV29-1 and TRBJ1-2; a weak D match, TRBD1 (6 bases). This CDR3 region has 14 residues. V lost 1 base, J lost 0 bases, and 9 bases lay in between. Germline CDR1 and CDR2: SQVTM and ANQGSEA. This CDR3 reads CSVEVDSPNYGYTF. The CDR3 DNA reads TGCAGCGTTGAAGTGGACAGTCCTAACTATGGCTACACCTTC.

This sequence joins TRBV3-1 and TRBJ2-2, with D tentatively TRBD1 (6 bases). Germline CDR1 reads LGHDT; CDR2 reads YNNKEL (reference sequence). V dropped 4 bases and J dropped 4 bases, with 22 bases sitting between them. The CDR3 contains 18 residues. The CDR3 bases are TGTGCCAGCAGCCGCGCCGAGATTTTACAGGGAAGCACCGGGGAGCTGTTTTTT. Its protein product is CASSRAEILQGSTGELFF.

This clonotype was recorded a few times. This sequence may be a read error, since a much larger clone differs from it by one base. The V call is TRBV6-4, the J call TRBJ2-5; maybe TRBD1 (6 bases). This CDR3 comprises 13 residues. Germline assignment: CDR1 MRHNA and CDR2 SNTAGT. CDR3 coding DNA: TGTGCCAGAGCCCATCCAGGGGTCGAGACCCAGTGCTTC. It yields the protein CARAHPGVETQCF.

The chain couples TRBV5-1 to TRBJ2-5; 9 bases match TRBD2. The CDR3 loop spans 17 amino acids. V was pared by 0 bases and J by 5 bases, with 11 bases of the junction left unmatched. Per the germline V gene, CDR1 is SGHRS and CDR2 is YFSETQ. CDR3 sequence: CASSLVASSGTGETQYF. In DNA, the CDR3 is TGCGCCAGCAGCTTGGTAGCGTCTAGCGGGACGGGTGAGACCCAGTACTTC. The full variable domain, completed using reference TRBV5-1 and TRBJ2-5, is KAGVTQTPRYLIKTRGQQVTLSCSPISGHRSVSWYQQTPGQGLQFLFEYFSETQRNKGNFPGRFSGRQFSNSRSEMNVSTLELGDSALYLCASSLVASSGTGETQYFGPGTRLLVL.

This chain links TRBV3-1 with TRBJ1-6; no clear D. Germline V gives CDR1 LGHDT, CDR2 YNNKEL (reference sequence). There are 14 residues in the CDR3. Trimming cost V 3 bases and J 4 bases, with 7 bases left between them. The CDR3 DNA reads as TGTGCCAGCAGCCACGGGGTATATAATTCACCCCTCCACTTT. This codes for CASSHGVYNSPLHF.

V usage is TRBV12-5 and J usage is TRBJ1-1; 8 bases are shared with TRBD1. CDR3 size: 14 residues. Per the germline V gene, CDR1 is LGHNT and CDR2 is FRNRAP. With V trimmed by 0 bases and J by 6 bases, 3 bases remained unmatched. The CDR3 sequence is CASGLVQGGSEAFF. CDR3 bases: TGTGCTAGTGGTTTGGTACAGGGGGGGTCTGAAGCTTTCTTT.

The J gene is TRBJ1-1, the V gene TRBV30, with 7 bases identical to TRBD1. This CDR3 is built from 14 residues. J lost 1 base, V lost 5 bases, and 7 bases had no gene match. From germline, CDR1 is GTSNPN and CDR2 SVGIG (reference sequence). The CDR3 reads CAWDSRTGNTEAFF. The CDR3 coding sequence is TGTGCCTGGGACTCTAGGACAGGGAACACTGAAGCTTTCTTT.

There are a few counts of this clonotype. V is TRBV7-8 and J is TRBJ2-2; D might be TRBD1 (5 bases). This CDR3 is built from 17 residues. The V and J ends lost 1 base and 4 bases respectively, with 16 bases between them. The germline V gene encodes CDR1 SGHVS and CDR2 FQNEAQ. DNA of the CDR3: TGTGCCAGCAGCTTAGTTTTGTTTAGCAGGGCCACCGGGGAGCTGTTTTTT. This sequence encodes CASSLVLFSRATGELFF.

This clonotype was observed a handful of times. The chain is built from TRBV20-1 and TRBJ2-7; the match to TRBD1 covers 9 bases. J was trimmed by 1 base and V by 5 bases; bases with no gene match: 9. This CDR3 comprises 15 residues. Germline-derived CDR1 and CDR2 are DFQATT and SNEGSKA (reference sequence). The CDR3 spells CSAGRSGTGSYEQYF. In DNA, the CDR3 is TGCAGTGCTGGGAGGTCCGGGACAGGGTCCTACGAGCAGTACTTC.